This passage covers 29 T cell receptor beta chains from one sample sequenced in a study of blood T cell repertoires in COVID-19. Generated by immunoSEQ multiplex PCR, the TCRdb table keeps only in-frame clones and is missing some. Of around 130,000 clones listed, 80% are singletons. Input material: peripheral blood. Source of these receptors: a man between 60 and 75 years old with active or convalescent COVID-19.

The chain is built from TRBV28 and TRBJ2-7; D remains unclear. V lost 3 bases to trimming and J lost 4 bases, with 13 bases between them. Germline CDR1 reads MDHEN; CDR2 reads SYDVKM. The CDR3 covers 14 residues. The CDR3 nucleotides read TGTGCCAGCAGTTTGAGAGGAAACGGATACGAGCAGTACTTC. The encoded protein is CASSLRGNGYEQYF.

This clone occurred once. The chain recombines TRBV28 with TRBJ2-7; D remains ambiguous. This CDR3 has 14 amino acids. The V end was cut by 7 bases, the J end by 3 bases, with 16 bases between. Germline CDR1 and CDR2: MDHEN and SYDVKM. The CDR3 coding sequence is TGTGCCAGCACCTCAGTAAATCAAATCTACGAGCAGTACTTC. Amino acids: CASTSVNQIYEQYF. Full variable domain (rest looked up from reference TRBV28 and TRBJ2-7): DVKVTQSSRYLVKRTGEKVFLECVQDMDHENMFWYRQDPGLGLRLIYFSYDVKMKEKGDIPEGYSVSREKKERFSLILESASTNQTSMYLCASTSVNQIYEQYFGPGTRLTVT.

V and J are TRBV28 and TRBJ2-1; no reliable D call. Trimming pared 3 bases from V and 0 bases from J, leaving 9 bases between. This CDR3 is 15 amino acids long. Germline-derived CDR1 and CDR2 are MDHEN and SYDVKM. CDR3 nucleotide sequence: TGTGCCAGCAGTTTCGGCGGAAGCTCCTACAATGAGCAGTTCTTC. Translating it yields CASSFGGSSYNEQFF.

The V and J genes are TRBV18 and TRBJ2-2, with TRBD1 as a possible D gene (5 bases). The CDR3 runs 15 residues. Trimming took off 1 base at V and 1 base at J, with 7 bases between the two ends. Germline loops: CDR1 KGHSH, CDR2 LQKENI. The CDR3 protein is CASSPLRGNTGELFF. CDR3 DNA: TGTGCCAGCTCACCACTTAGGGGGAACACCGGGGAGCTGTTTTTT.

This chain joins TRBV4-2 and TRBJ2-7; 8 bases are a match to TRBD2. Germline CDR1 is LGHNA and CDR2 is YNFKEQ. The ends lost 1 base at V and 0 bases at J; junction bases unmatched: 5. The CDR3 extends over 16 amino acids. The CDR3 region has the DNA TGTGCCAGCAGCCAAGGGCGCGGGGGGACCTCCTACGAGCAGTACTTC. It is translated as CASSQGRGGTSYEQYF.

V gene TRBV4-1 combines with J gene TRBJ1-3, with D possibly being TRBD1 (5 bases). CDR1 and CDR2 from the germline V gene are MGHRA and YSYEKL. V shed 0 bases and J shed 2 bases, with 14 bases lying between them. The CDR3 consists of 17 residues. CDR3 nucleotides: TGCGCCAGCAGCCAAGATGGTGCAGGGTCTACTGGAAACACCATATATTTT. Its protein product is CASSQDGAGSTGNTIYF.

This clone was counted once. The CDR3 sequence is CASSFRANQETQYF. CDR3 coding DNA: TGTGCCAGTAGTTTCAGGGCCAACCAAGAGACCCAGTACTTC. This chain connects TRBV19 to TRBJ2-5; a possible D gene is TRBD1 (5 bases). The CDR3 has 14 amino acids. Germline lookup yields CDR1 LNHDA and CDR2 SQIVND (reference sequence). Trimming stripped 5 bases from V and 0 bases from J, with 10 bases between. Using reference TRBV19 and TRBJ2-5 for the parts outside the CDR3, the full variable domain is DGGITQSPKYLFRKEGQNVTLSCEQNLNHDAMYWYRQDPGQGLRLIYYSQIVNDFQKGDIAEGYSVSREKKESFPLTVTSAQKNPTAFYLCASSFRANQETQYFGPGTRLLVL.

The CDR3 loop is CASSLRAGSGAYEQYF. The CDR3 DNA reads as TGTGCCAGCAGCTTAAGGGCAGGGTCAGGGGCCTACGAGCAGTACTTC. V gene TRBV13 combines with J gene TRBJ2-7; maybe TRBD1 (6 bases). Germline assignment: CDR1 PRHDT and CDR2 FYEKMQ (reference sequence). The CDR3 loop spans 16 amino acids. V lost 2 bases and J lost 2, with 16 bases in between.

This clone was observed a handful of times. The chain uses TRBV20-1 and TRBJ2-1; unclear D gene. This CDR3 is built from 11 residues. CDR1 is DFQATT, CDR2 SNEGSKA, per germline (reference sequence). V was cut by 4 bases and J by 8 bases, with 9 bases left in between. This chain's CDR3 is CSATRLDEQFF. CDR3 sequence (DNA): TGCAGTGCTACGAGGCTGGATGAGCAGTTCTTC.

The V gene is TRBV2, the J gene TRBJ1-6; 7 nucleotides line up with TRBD1. The germline V gene encodes CDR1 SNHLY and CDR2 FYNNEI. Germline trimming cut 4 bases from V and 7 bases from J; bases unmatched to any gene: 4. The CDR3 covers 14 residues. CDR3 region: CASSASQGNSPLHF. Here the CDR3 DNA reads TGTGCCAGCAGTGCCTCACAGGGGAATTCACCCCTCCACTTT.

This rearrangement joins TRBV11-1 to TRBJ2-2, with a tentative D call TRBD1 (6 bases). CDR3 length equals 14 residues. V lost 5 bases to trimming and J lost 6 bases, with 13 bases between them. Germline loops: CDR1 SGHAT, CDR2 FQDESV (reference sequence). CDR3 in DNA: TGTGCCAGCAGCCGCAACAGGGCGGCCGGGGAGCTGTTTTTT. This sequence encodes CASSRNRAAGELFF.

The V call is TRBV2, the J call TRBJ2-4; 7 nucleotides match TRBD1. CDR1 is SNHLY, CDR2 FYNNEI, per germline. J was trimmed by 5 bases and V by 6 bases; bases with no gene match: 10. There are 15 residues in the CDR3. CDR3 residues: CASSALRGQENIQYF. The CDR3 region has the DNA TGTGCCAGCAGCGCCTTAAGGGGGCAGGAAAACATTCAGTACTTC.

This clone showed up just once. The J gene is TRBJ1-2, the V gene TRBV2, with 9 nucleotides matching TRBD1. The CDR3 spans 15 residues. J lost 7 bases, V lost 5 bases, and 11 bases had no gene match. Germline V CDR1 and CDR2: SNHLY, FYNNEI. For the CDR3, the DNA is TGTGCCAGCAGTATCACCGGGACAGGGACGGGTGGCTACACCTTC. Translation gives CASSITGTGTGGYTF.

The chain couples TRBV11-2 to TRBJ2-7; D is undetermined. With 3 bases removed from V and 3 bases from J, the gap between germline ends came to 9 bases. CDR3 length: 13 amino acids. CDR1 and CDR2 (germline): SGHAT, FQNNGV. The chain's CDR3 is CASSLSINYEQYF. As DNA, the CDR3 is TGTGCCAGCAGCTTGAGCATCAACTACGAGCAGTACTTC.

The chain is built from TRBV7-7 and TRBJ2-5, with a possible D match to TRBD2 (6 bases). Germline V CDR1 and CDR2: SSHAT, FNYEAQ (reference sequence). This CDR3 has 14 amino acids. The germline V and J ends were trimmed by 5 bases and 6 bases, with 16 bases remaining between them. CDR3: CASSPPGGRKTQYF. The CDR3 DNA follows: TGTGCCAGCAGCCCCCCTGGGGGGAGAAAGACCCAGTACTTC.

The genes are TRBV6-5 and TRBJ1-2; tentatively, D is TRBD1 (6 bases). The V end lost 6 bases, the J end lost 4 bases, and 12 bases lay between the germline ends. The CDR3 spans 13 residues. CDR1 MNHEY and CDR2 SVGAGI come from the germline V gene. In DNA form, the CDR3 reads TGTGCCAGCAGCCTACAACAGGGCTATGGCTACACCTTC. This codes for CASSLQQGYGYTF.

This rearrangement joins TRBV28 to TRBJ2-1; D gene uncertain. Germline CDR1 reads MDHEN; CDR2 reads SYDVKM. The germline V and J ends were trimmed by 8 bases and 5 bases, with 10 bases remaining between them. The CDR3 has 12 residues. The DNA of the CDR3 is TGTGCCAGCCGTTCCCTAAACAATGAGCAGTTCTTC. Translating it yields CASRSLNNEQFF.

In this sample, this clone turned up a few times. The J gene is TRBJ1-4, the V gene TRBV28; TRBD1 is a possible D gene (6 bases). V dropped 4 bases and J dropped 1 base, with 10 bases sitting between them. CDR1 and CDR2 from the germline V gene are MDHEN and SYDVKM. The CDR3 has 15 residues. CDR3 bases: TGTGCCAGCAGTTCGCCCAGGGGAACTAATGAAAAACTGTTTTTT. This translates into CASSSPRGTNEKLFF.

This clone was counted between two and nine times. The chain couples TRBV30 to TRBJ1-2, with D maybe TRBD1 (5 bases). Trimming pared 2 bases from V and 2 bases from J, leaving 12 bases between. The germline gives CDR1 GTSNPN, CDR2 SVGIG (reference sequence). The CDR3 extends over 14 amino acids. The CDR3 coding sequence is TGTGCCTGGAGTTCCTGGCCAGGGAACTATGGCTACACCTTC. Protein sequence: CAWSSWPGNYGYTF.

The CDR3 nucleotides read TGTGCCAGCAGCTTAGTGGCGGGAGAAAACATTCAGTACTTC. This encodes CASSLVAGENIQYF. The chain couples TRBV7-2 to TRBJ2-4; TRBD2 matches at 7 bases. The CDR3 runs to 14 residues. Germline CDR1 SGHTA, CDR2 FQGNSA. Trimming cost V 1 base and J 5 bases; bases outside gene matches: 2.

The sample holds one count of this clone. The J gene is TRBJ2-7, the V gene TRBV13, with 8 bases aligning to TRBD1. Trimming took 4 bases from V and 7 from J; bases not matched to a gene: 15. CDR1 and CDR2 from the germline V gene are PRHDT and FYEKMQ (reference sequence). The CDR3 is 16 residues long. The CDR3 here is CASSSSRDRFLSEQYF. CDR3 nucleotide sequence: TGTGCCAGCAGCTCGTCCCGGGACAGGTTTTTAAGTGAGCAGTACTTC.

This clone was detected once. V gene TRBV6-2 or TRBV6-3 combines with J gene TRBJ2-7, with TRBD2 matching 7 bases. This CDR3 is 17 amino acids long. The trim removed 2 bases at V and 0 bases at J, leaving 10 bases unmatched. The V gene's germline CDR1 is MNHEY and CDR2 SVGEGT. The CDR3 DNA sequence: TGTGCCAGCAGTTACCGGGCCCTAGCGGTTAGCTCCTACGAGCAGTACTTC. As protein: CASSYRALAVSSYEQYF.

This clone came up a few times. The rearrangement joins TRBV28 to TRBJ2-7; D perhaps matches TRBD2 (6 bases). The V gene lost 4 bases and the J gene lost 5 bases, with 18 bases spanning the gap. The CDR3 sequence is 15 residues long. Germline loops: CDR1 MDHEN, CDR2 SYDVKM. The DNA of the CDR3 is TGTGCCAGCAGTTCGGCAGGGAGCGGGTCCCACGAGCAGTACTTC. This gives the protein CASSSAGSGSHEQYF.

CDR3 protein: CATSIYPGMGNTIYF. CDR3 nucleotides: TGTGCCACCAGCATCTATCCAGGGATGGGAAACACCATATATTTT. The chain couples TRBV15 to TRBJ1-3; D is perhaps TRBD1 (5 bases). The CDR3 has 15 residues. Looked up from germline, CDR1 is LNHNV and CDR2 is YYDKDF (reference sequence). Trimming cost V 4 bases and J 4 bases, with 14 bases left between them.

The chain couples TRBV11-1 to TRBJ1-4, with D uncertain. The CDR3 consists of 14 residues. V lost 4 bases and J lost 6, with 12 bases in between. The V gene's germline CDR1 is SGHAT and CDR2 FQDESV (reference sequence). The CDR3 DNA sequence: TGTGCCAGCAGCTGGTACCCGGGAGATGAAAAACTGTTTTTT. The encoded protein is CASSWYPGDEKLFF.

The chain uses TRBV7-2 and TRBJ1-5, with 7 bases lining up with TRBD1. Germline V CDR1 and CDR2: SGHTA, FQGNSA. The CDR3 length is 16 residues. V shed 6 bases, J shed 4 bases, and the junction held 12 bases outside the gene matches. The CDR3 DNA reads TGTGCCAGCAGTTTACAGGGGTTGAGATCAAATCAGCCCCAGCATTTT. Residues: CASSLQGLRSNQPQHF.

The chain couples TRBV27 to TRBJ2-7; TRBD1 is a possible D gene (5 bases). The V gene lost 5 bases and the J gene lost 6 bases, with 20 bases spanning the gap. Germline V gene lookup returns CDR1 MNHEY and CDR2 SMNVEV (reference sequence). The CDR3 has 15 amino acids. The CDR3 DNA follows: TGTGCCAGCAGTCCATTTCCCCAGGGTATTGGCGAGCAGTACTTC. Its translation is CASSPFPQGIGEQYF.

J is TRBJ1-1 and V is TRBV11-2, with D unclear. The V end was cut by 5 bases, the J end by 5 bases, with 12 bases between. CDR3 size: 13 residues. Germline V lookup: CDR1 SGHAT, CDR2 FQNNGV. CDR3 sequence reads: CASSQNTATEAFF. The DNA for the CDR3 is TGTGCCAGCAGCCAAAACACAGCAACTGAAGCTTTCTTT.

The V gene is TRBV11-2, the J gene TRBJ1-3, with 7 bases matching TRBD1. V shed 1 base and J 2 bases; nucleotides not matched to a gene: 8. The germline V gene encodes CDR1 SGHAT and CDR2 FQNNGV. The CDR3 covers 17 residues. CDR3 amino acids: CASSLGPLTGAGNTIYF. CDR3 sequence (DNA): TGTGCCAGCAGCTTAGGTCCGTTAACAGGGGCTGGAAACACCATATATTTT.